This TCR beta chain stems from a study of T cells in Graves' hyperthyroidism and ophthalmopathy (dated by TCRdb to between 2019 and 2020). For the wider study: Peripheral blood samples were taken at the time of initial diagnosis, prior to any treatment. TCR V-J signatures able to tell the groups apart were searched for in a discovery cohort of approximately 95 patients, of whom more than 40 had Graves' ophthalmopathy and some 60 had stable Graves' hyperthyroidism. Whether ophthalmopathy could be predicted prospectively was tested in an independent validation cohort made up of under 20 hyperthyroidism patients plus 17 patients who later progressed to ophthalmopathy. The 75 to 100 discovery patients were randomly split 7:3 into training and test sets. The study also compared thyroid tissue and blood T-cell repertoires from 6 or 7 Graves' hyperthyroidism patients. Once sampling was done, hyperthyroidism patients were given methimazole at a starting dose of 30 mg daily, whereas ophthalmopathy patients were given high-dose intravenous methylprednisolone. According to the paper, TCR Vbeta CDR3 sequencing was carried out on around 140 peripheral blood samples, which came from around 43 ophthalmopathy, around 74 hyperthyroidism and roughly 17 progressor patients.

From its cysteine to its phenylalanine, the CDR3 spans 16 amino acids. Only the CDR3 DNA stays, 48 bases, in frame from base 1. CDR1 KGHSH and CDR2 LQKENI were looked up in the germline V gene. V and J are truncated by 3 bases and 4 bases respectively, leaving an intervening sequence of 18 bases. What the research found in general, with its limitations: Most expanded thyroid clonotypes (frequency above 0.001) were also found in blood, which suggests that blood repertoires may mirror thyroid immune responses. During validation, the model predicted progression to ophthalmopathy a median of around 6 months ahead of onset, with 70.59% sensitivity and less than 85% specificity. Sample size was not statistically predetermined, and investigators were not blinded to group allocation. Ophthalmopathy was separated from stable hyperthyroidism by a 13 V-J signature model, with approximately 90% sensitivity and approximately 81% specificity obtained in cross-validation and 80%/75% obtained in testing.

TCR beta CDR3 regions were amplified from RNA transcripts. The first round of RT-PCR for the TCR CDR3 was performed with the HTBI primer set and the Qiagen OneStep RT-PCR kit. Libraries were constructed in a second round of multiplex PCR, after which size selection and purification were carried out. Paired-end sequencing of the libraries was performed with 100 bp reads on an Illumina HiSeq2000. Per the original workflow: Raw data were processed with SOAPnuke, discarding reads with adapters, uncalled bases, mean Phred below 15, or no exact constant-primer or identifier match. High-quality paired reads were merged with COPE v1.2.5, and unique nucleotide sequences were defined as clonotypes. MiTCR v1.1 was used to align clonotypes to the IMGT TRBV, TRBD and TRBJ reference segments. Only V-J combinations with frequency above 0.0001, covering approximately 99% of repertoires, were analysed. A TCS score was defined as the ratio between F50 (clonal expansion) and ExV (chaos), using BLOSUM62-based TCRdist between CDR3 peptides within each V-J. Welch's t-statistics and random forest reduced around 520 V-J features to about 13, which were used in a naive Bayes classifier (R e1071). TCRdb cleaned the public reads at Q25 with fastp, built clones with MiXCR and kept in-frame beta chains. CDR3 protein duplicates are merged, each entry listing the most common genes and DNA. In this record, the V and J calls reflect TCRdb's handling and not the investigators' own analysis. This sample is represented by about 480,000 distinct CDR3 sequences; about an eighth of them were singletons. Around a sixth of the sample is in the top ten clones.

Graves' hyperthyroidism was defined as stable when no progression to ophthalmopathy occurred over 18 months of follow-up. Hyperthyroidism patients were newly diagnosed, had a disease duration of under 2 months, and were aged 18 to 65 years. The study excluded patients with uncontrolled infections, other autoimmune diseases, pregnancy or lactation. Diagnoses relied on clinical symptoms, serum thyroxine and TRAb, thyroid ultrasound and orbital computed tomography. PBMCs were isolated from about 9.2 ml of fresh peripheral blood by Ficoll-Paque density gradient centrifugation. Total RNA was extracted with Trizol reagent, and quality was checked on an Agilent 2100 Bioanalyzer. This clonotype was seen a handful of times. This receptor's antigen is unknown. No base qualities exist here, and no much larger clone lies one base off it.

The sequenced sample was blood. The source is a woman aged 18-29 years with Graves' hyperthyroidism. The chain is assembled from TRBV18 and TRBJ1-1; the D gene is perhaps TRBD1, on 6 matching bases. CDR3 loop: CASSPTGGRLGTEAFF. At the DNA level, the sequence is TGTGCCAGCTCACCCACGGGGGGGCGGTTGGGCACTGAAGCTTTCTTT.